The clone carrying this T cell receptor beta chain was recorded once. The data derive from a study of technical replicates of blood from several donors. TCRdb keeps only in-frame clones here, not all; method: immunoSEQ multiplex PCR. The sample shows some 74,000 clones, roughly 90% of them seen only once. The CDR3 is made up of 12 amino acids. CDR1 and CDR2 from the germline V gene are SGHVS and FQNEAQ. Trimming cost V 4 bases and J 5 bases, with 7 bases left between them. The TCR sequence derives from a human donor in good health. The chain recombines TRBV7-8 with TRBJ2-3; D remains ambiguous. Input material: T cells isolated from PBMCs. CDR3 nucleotides: TGTGCCAGCAGCTCCCGAGGAGATACGCAGTATTTT. Amino acids: CASSSRGDTQYF.